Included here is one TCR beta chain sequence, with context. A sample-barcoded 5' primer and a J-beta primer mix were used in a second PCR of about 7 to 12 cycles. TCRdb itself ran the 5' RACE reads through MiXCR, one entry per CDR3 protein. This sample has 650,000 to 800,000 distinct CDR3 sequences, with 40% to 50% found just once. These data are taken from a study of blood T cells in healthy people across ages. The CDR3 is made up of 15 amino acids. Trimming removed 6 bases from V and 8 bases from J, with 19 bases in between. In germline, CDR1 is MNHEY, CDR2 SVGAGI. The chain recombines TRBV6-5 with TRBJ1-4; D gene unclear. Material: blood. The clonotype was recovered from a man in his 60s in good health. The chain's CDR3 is CASSPRVASREKLFF. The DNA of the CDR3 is TGTGCCAGCAGCCCGAGGGTCGCCTCGAGGGAAAAACTGTTTTTT.